The subject of this entry is one T cell receptor beta chain. What it recognizes is unknown. The sample originates from a study of glioma-infiltrating T cells. The wider study: Blood libraries targeted roughly 4- to 10-fold coverage of roughly 1 million T cells. Study-level results: Tissue-blood divergence was below expectation in non-neoplastic patients, above in gliomas.

Using RNA template, CDR3s of TCR alpha and beta were amplified with iRepertoire arm-PCR. For one-step reverse transcription and amplification, about 90-450 ng of tissue mRNA or PBMC total RNA was used. TCRdb itself ran the multiplex PCR reads through MiXCR, one entry per CDR3 protein. This table holds around 390,000 distinct CDR3 sequences, roughly two fifths found once. The receptor's source is a human donor with low-grade glioma or glioblastoma, undergoing nonglioma brain surgery, or in good health (not recorded which). The material sequenced was glioma tissue, nonneoplastic brain tissue, or PBMCs (not recorded which).

The CDR3 DNA reads as TGTGCCAGCAGACCTACCGGGACAACGGGGGAGCTGTTTTTT. Translated: CASRPTGTTGELFF. This sequence joins TRBV12-3 or TRBV12-4 and TRBJ2-2; a possible D gene is TRBD1 (6 bases). This CDR3 region has 14 residues. V was shortened by 6 bases and J by 8 bases, with 16 bases between the two germline ends.